These T cell receptor beta chains were read from a single sample in a study of CD8+ T cells in alopecia areata. TCRdb keeps only in-frame clones here, not all; method: immunoSEQ multiplex PCR. The table shows roughly 200,000 clones, with about 53% occurring only once. Specimen: CD8+ T cells sorted from blood, collected at week 24, from a patient treated with tofacitinib. These receptors were obtained from a human donor with alopecia areata. The CDR3 runs from the conserved cysteine through the conserved F or W. Rows may omit the clone size; those that give it use once, few, many or a size class.

abundance: .; v_gene: TRBV2; j_gene: TRBJ2-2; CDR3aa: CASSQKVAGELFF
abundance: few; v_gene: TRBV7-6; j_gene: TRBJ2-7; CDR3aa: CASSSGGGSYEQYF
abundance: few; v_gene: TRBV10-2; j_gene: TRBJ1-5; CDR3aa: CASSVLESNQPQHF
abundance: .; v_gene: TRBV30; j_gene: TRBJ2-3; CDR3aa: CAWSVGARDTQYF
abundance: .; v_gene: TRBV4-1; j_gene: TRBJ1-3; CDR3aa: CASSQDVSSGNTIYF
abundance: .; v_gene: TRBV7-9; j_gene: TRBJ1-1; CDR3aa: CASSLEGAEYTEAFF
abundance: .; v_gene: TRBV27; j_gene: TRBJ1-1; CDR3aa: CASKLTGEGRFSTNTEAFF
abundance: .; v_gene: TRBV10-2; j_gene: TRBJ2-3; CDR3aa: CASSEPTSGTDTQYF
abundance: .; v_gene: TRBV7-2; j_gene: TRBJ2-7; CDR3aa: CASSLVQRGTFYEQYF
abundance: .; v_gene: TRBV15; j_gene: TRBJ2-7; CDR3aa: CATSRDPSYEQYF
abundance: few; v_gene: TRBV29-1; j_gene: TRBJ1-5; CDR3aa: CSVKTGEGEHF
abundance: .; v_gene: TRBV4-1; j_gene: TRBJ2-1; CDR3aa: CASSQDERAGGTSYNEQFF
abundance: .; v_gene: TRBV30; j_gene: TRBJ1-2; CDR3aa: CAWSDPQGPHNYGYTF
abundance: .; v_gene: TRBV4-3; j_gene: TRBJ2-7; CDR3aa: CASSQDRRGSSYEQYF
abundance: .; v_gene: TRBV4-3; j_gene: TRBJ2-7; CDR3aa: CASSQGVGRENEQYF
abundance: once; v_gene: TRBV9; j_gene: TRBJ2-5; CDR3aa: CASSVGDGPGEAQYF
abundance: once; v_gene: TRBV7-8; j_gene: TRBJ2-5; CDR3aa: CASSPTSGETQYF
abundance: .; v_gene: TRBV19; j_gene: TRBJ2-7; CDR3aa: CASRTAGTGINEQYF
abundance: few; v_gene: TRBV10-2; j_gene: TRBJ2-7; CDR3aa: CASSLGQGGEQYF
abundance: .; v_gene: TRBV30; j_gene: TRBJ2-3; CDR3aa: CAWTYRGQDTQYF